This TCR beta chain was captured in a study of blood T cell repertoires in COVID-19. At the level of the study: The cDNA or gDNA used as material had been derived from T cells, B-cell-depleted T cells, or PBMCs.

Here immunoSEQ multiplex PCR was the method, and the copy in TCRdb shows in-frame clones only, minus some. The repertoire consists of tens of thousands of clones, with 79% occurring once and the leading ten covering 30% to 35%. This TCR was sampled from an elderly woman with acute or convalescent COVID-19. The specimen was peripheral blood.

This chain's CDR3 is CASSQGTSGRTEQFF. CDR3 sequence (DNA): TGTGCCAGCAGCCAAGGGACTAGCGGGAGGACGGAGCAGTTCTTC. The chain has TRBV3-1 (or the pseudogene TRBV3-2) and TRBJ2-1; 14 bases are a match to TRBD2. V was pared by 1 base and J by 10 bases, with 3 bases of the junction left unmatched. The CDR3 has 15 residues. Germline V gene lookup returns CDR1 LGHDT and CDR2 YNNKEL (reference sequence).